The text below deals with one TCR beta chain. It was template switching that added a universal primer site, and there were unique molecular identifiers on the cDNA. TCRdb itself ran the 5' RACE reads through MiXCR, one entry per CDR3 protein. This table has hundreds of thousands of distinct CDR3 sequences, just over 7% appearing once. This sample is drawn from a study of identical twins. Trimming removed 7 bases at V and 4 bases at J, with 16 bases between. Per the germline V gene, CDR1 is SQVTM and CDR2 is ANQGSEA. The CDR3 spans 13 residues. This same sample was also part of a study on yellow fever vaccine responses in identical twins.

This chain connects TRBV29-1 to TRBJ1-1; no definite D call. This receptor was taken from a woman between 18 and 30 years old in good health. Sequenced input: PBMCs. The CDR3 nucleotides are TGCAGCGCCCCGGAGGCGTTCAGCACTGAAGCTTTCTTT. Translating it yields CSAPEAFSTEAFF.